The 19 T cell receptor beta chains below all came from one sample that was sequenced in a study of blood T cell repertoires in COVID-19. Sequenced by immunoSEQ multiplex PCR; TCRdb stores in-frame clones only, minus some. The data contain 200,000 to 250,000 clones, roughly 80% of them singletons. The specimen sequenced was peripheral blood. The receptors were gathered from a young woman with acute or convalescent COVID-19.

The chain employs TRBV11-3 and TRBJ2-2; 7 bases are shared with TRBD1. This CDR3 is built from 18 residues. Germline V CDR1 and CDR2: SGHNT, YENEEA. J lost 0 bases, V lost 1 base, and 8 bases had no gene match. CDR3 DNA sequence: TGTGCCAGCAGCTTAGGAGGTATGGGACAGCCGAACACCGGGGAGCTGTTTTTT. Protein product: CASSLGGMGQPNTGELFF.

The CDR3 nucleotides are TGCGCCAGCAGCCTGGCGGGACTAGCGGGGGGCTCCTACAATGAGCAGTTCTTC. As protein: CASSLAGLAGGSYNEQFF. The rearrangement joins TRBV5-1 to TRBJ2-1; 15 bases align to TRBD2. Germline-derived CDR1 and CDR2 are SGHRS and YFSETQ. V dropped 4 bases and J dropped 0; count of bases not matched to a gene: 5. The CDR3 has 18 amino acids.

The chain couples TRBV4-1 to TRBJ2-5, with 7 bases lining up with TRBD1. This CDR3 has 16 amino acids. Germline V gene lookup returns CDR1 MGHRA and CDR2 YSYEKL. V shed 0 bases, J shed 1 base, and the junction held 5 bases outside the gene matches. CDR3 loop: CASSQDPGQVQETQYF. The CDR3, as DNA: TGCGCCAGCAGCCAAGATCCAGGACAGGTCCAAGAGACCCAGTACTTC.

CDR3 region: CASSGNRVTEAFF. CDR3 bases: TGTGCCAGCAGTGGAAACAGGGTAACTGAAGCTTTCTTT. The chain carries TRBV27 and TRBJ1-1, with D perhaps matching TRBD1 (6 bases). With 5 bases removed from V and 5 bases from J, the gap between germline ends came to 12 bases. The CDR3 length is 13 residues. Germline V gene lookup returns CDR1 MNHEY and CDR2 SMNVEV (reference sequence).

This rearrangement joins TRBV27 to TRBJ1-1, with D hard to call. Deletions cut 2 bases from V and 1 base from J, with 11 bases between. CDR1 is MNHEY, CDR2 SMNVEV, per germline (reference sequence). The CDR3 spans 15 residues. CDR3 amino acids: CASSLTASPNTEAFF. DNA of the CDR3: TGTGCCAGCAGTTTAACAGCCTCCCCGAACACTGAAGCTTTCTTT.

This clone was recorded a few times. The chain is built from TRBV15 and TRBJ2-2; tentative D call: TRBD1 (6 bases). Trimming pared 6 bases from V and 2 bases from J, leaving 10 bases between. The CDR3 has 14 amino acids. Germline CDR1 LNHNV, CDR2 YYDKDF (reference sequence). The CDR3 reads CATRKDSNTGELFF. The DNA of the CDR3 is TGTGCCACCAGGAAGGACAGCAACACCGGGGAGCTGTTTTTT.

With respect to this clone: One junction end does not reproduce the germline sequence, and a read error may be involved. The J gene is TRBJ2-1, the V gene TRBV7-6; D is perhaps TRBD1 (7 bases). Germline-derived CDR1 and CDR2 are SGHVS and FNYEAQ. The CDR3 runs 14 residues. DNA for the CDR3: TGTGCCAGCAGCTTACAGGGGGGATACACTGAGCAGTTCTTC. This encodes CASSLQGGYTEQFF.

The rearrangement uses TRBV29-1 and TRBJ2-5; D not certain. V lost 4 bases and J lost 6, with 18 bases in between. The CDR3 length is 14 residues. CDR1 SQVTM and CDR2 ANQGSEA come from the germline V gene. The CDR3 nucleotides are TGCAGCGTTGTCTCTCTTTCTGTAGTCCAGACCCAGTACTTC. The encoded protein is CSVVSLSVVQTQYF.

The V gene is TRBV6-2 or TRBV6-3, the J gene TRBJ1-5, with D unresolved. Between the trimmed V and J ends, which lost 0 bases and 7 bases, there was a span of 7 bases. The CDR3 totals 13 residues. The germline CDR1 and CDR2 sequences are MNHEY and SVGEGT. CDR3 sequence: CASSYSLAQPQHF. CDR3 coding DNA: TGTGCCAGCAGTTACTCGCTGGCCCAGCCCCAGCATTTT.

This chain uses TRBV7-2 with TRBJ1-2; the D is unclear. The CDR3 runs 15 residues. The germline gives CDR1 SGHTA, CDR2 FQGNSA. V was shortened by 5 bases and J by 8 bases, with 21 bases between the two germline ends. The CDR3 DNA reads TGTGCCAGCAGCCAGTGGGTACAGCTATCGGGGGGCTACACCTTC. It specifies CASSQWVQLSGGYTF.

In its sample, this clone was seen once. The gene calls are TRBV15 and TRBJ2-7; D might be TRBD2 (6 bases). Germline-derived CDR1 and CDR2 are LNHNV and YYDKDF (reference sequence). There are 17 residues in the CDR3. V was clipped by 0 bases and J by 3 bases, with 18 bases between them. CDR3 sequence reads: CATSRDPAGRIDYEQYF. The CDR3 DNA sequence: TGTGCCACCAGCAGAGATCCCGCGGGACGGATTGACTACGAGCAGTACTTC.

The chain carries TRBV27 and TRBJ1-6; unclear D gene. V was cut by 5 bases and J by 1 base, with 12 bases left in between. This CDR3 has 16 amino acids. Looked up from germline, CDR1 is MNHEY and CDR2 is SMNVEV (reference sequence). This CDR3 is CASSHYPGSYNSPLHF. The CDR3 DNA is TGTGCCAGCAGTCATTATCCGGGATCCTATAATTCACCCCTCCACTTT.

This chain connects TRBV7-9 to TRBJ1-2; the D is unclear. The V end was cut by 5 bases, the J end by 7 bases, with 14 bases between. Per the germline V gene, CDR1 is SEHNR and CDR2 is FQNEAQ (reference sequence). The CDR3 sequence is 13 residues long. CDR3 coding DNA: TGTGCCAGCAGCGTTAGCCCTTTCTTTGGCTACACCTTC. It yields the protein CASSVSPFFGYTF.

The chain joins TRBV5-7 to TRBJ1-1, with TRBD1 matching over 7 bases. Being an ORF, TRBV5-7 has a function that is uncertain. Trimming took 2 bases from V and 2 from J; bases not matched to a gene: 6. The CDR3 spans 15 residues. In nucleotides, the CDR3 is TGTGCCAGCAGCTTCGCTGGACAGGTCAACACTGAAGCTTTCTTT. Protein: CASSFAGQVNTEAFF.

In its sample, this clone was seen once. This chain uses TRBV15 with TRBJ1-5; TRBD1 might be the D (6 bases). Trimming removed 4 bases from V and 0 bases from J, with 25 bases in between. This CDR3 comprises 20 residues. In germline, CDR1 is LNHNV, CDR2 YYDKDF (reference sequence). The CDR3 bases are TGTGCCACCAGCAAACAAAAACCGTGGACAGAAATCGATAGCAATCAGCCCCAGCATTTT. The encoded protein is CATSKQKPWTEIDSNQPQHF. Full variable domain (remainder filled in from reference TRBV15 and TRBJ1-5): DAMVIQNPRYQVTQFGKPVTLSCSQTLNHNVMYWYQQKSSQAPKLLFHYYDKDFNNEADTPDNFQSRRPNTSFCFLDIRSPGLGDTAMYLCATSKQKPWTEIDSNQPQHFGDGTRLSIL.

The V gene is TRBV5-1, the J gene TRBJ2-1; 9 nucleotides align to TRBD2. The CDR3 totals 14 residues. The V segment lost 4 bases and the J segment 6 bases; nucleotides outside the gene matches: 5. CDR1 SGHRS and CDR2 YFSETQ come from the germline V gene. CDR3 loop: CASSLSGSANEQFF. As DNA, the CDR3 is TGCGCCAGCAGCCTTAGCGGGAGTGCCAATGAGCAGTTCTTC.

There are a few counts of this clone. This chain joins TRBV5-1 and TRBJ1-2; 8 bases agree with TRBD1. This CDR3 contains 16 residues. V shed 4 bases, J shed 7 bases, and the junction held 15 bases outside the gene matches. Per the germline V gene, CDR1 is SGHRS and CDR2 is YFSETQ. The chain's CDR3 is CASSRGQAVEARGYTF. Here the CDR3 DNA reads TGCGCCAGCAGCCGGGGACAGGCAGTAGAAGCGCGTGGCTACACCTTC.

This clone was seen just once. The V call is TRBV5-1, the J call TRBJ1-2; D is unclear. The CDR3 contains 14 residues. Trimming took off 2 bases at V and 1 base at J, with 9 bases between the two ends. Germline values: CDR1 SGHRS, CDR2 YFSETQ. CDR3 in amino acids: CASSLNRDNYGYTF. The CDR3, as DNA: TGCGCCAGCAGCTTAAATCGGGATAACTATGGCTACACCTTC. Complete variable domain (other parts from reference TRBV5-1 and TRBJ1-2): KAGVTQTPRYLIKTRGQQVTLSCSPISGHRSVSWYQQTPGQGLQFLFEYFSETQRNKGNFPGRFSGRQFSNSRSEMNVSTLELGDSALYLCASSLNRDNYGYTFGSGTRLTVV.

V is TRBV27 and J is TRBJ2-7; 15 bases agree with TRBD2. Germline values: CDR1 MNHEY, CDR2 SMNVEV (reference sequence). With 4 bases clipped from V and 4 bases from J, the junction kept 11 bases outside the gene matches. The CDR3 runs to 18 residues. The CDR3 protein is CASSSIGLAGGPRYEQYF. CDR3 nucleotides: TGTGCCAGCAGTTCAATAGGACTAGCGGGAGGGCCTAGGTACGAGCAGTACTTC.